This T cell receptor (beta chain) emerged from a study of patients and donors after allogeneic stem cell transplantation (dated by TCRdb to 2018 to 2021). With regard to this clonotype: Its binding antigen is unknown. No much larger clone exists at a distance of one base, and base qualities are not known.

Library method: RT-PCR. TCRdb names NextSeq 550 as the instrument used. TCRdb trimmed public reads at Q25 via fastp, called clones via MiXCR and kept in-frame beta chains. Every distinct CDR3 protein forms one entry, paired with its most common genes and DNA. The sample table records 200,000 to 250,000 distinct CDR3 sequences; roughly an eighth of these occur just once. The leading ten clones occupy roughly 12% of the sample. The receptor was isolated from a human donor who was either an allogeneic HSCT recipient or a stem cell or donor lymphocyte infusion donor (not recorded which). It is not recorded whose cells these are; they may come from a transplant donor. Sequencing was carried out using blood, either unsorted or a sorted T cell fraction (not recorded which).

The CDR3 protein: CASSQDGAGFNEQFF. The bases read TGCGCCAGCAGCCAAGATGGGGCGGGTTTCAATGAGCAGTTCTTC. The chain was built from TRBV4-1 and TRBJ2-1; the D region may be TRBD1 or TRBD2, each matching 5 bases equally. Deletion took 0 bases off V and 6 bases off J, with a span of 12 bases between the germline ends. CDR1 MGHRA and CDR2 YSYEKL were looked up in the germline V gene. Including the terminal cysteine and phenylalanine, the CDR3 comprises 15 residues. CDR3 DNA is the only sequence kept; it has 45 bases, read in frame from the first base.